This entry features one TCR beta chain sequence. Its antigen is as yet unknown. The data derive from a study of siplizumab effects on memory and regulatory T cells. Study results and limitations: The diversity of naive T cells seemed greater than that of memory cells, and their alloresponse contribution seemed major.

TCRdb keeps only in-frame clones here, not all; method: immunoSEQ multiplex PCR. The sample shows approximately 120,000 clones, about 91% of them seen only once. V was shortened by 4 bases and J by 4 bases, with 15 bases between the two germline ends. CDR3 length: 15 residues. Germline lookup yields CDR1 SEHNR and CDR2 FQNEAQ (reference sequence). The sequencing input was Tregs sorted from blood. The sequence was collected from a human donor in good health. The V and J genes are TRBV7-9 and TRBJ2-3; possibly TRBD1 for D (6 bases). The DNA of the CDR3 is TGTGCCAGCAGCTCCGACGGGACACCGGCAGATACGCAGTATTTT. Translated: CASSSDGTPADTQYF. Full variable domain (missing parts from reference TRBV7-9 and TRBJ2-3): DTGVSQNPRHKITKRGQNVTFRCDPISEHNRLYWYRQTLGQGPEFLTYFQNEAQLEKSRLLSDRFSAERPKGSFSTLEIQRTEQGDSAMYLCASSSDGTPADTQYFGPGTRLTVL.